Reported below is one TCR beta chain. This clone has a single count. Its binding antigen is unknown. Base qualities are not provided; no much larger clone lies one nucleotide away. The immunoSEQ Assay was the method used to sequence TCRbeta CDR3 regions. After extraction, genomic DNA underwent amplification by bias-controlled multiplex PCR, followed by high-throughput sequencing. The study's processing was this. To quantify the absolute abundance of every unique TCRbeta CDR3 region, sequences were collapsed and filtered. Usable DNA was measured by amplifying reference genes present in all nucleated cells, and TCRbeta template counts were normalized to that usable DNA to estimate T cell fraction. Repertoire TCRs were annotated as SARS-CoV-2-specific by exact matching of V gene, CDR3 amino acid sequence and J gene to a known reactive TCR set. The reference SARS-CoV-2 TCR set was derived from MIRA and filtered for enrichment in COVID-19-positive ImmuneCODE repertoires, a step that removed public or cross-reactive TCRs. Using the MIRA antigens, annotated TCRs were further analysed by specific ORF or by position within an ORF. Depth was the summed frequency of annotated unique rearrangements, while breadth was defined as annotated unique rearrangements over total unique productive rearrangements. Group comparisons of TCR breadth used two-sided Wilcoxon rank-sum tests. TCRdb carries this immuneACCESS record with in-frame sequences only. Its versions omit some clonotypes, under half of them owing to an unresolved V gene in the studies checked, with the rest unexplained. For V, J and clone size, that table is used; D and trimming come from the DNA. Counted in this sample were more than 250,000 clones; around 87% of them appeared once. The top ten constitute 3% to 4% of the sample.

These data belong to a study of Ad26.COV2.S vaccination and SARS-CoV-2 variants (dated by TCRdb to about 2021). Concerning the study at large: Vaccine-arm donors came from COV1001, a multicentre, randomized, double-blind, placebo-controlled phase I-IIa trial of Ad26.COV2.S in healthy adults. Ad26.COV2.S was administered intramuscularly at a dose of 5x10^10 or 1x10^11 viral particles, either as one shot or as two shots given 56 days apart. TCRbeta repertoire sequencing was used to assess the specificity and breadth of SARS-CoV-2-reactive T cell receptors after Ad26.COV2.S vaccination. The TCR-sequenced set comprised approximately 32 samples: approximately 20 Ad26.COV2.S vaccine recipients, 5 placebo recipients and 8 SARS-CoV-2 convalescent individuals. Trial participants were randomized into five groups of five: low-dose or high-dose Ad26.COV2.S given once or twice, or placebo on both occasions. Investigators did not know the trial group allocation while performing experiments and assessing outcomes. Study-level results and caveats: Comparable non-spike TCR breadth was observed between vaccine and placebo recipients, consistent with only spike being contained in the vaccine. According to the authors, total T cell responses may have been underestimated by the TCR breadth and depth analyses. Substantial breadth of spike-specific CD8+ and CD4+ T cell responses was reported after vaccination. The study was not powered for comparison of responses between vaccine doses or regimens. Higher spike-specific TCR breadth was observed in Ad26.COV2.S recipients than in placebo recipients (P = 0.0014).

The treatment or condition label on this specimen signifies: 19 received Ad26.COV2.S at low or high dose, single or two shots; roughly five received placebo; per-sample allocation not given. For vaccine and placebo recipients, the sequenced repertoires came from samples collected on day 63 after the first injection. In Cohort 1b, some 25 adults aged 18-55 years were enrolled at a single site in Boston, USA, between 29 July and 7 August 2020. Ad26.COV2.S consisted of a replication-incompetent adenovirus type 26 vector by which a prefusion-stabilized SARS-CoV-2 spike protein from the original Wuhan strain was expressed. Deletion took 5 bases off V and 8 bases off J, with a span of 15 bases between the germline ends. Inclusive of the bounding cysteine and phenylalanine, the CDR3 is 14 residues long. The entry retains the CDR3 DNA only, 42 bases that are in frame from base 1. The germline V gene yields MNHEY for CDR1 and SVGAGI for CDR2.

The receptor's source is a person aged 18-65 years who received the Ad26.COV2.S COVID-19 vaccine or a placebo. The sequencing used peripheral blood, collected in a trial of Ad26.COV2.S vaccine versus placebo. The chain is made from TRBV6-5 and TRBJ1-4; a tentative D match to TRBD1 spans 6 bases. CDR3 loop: CASSLQGSAEKLFF. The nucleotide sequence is TGTGCCAGCAGTCTACAGGGTTCGGCAGAAAAACTGTTTTTT.